Listed here are 28 T cell receptor beta chains from one sample, sequenced in a study of OX40 agonist ivuxolimab in advanced cancers. Data came from immunoSEQ multiplex PCR; TCRdb stores just in-frame clones and leaves some out. The sample holds some 98,000 clones, about 80% seen once. Material: CD4+ or CD8+ T cells sorted from blood, obtained in a trial of the OX40 agonist ivuxolimab. These receptor sequences come from an adult with an advanced solid tumor such as melanoma, head and neck, liver or kidney cancer.

In its sample, this clone was seen a few times. The rearrangement uses TRBV19 and TRBJ2-6; D possibly corresponds to TRBD2 (6 bases). The ends were cut back, 1 base at V and 0 bases at J, with 10 bases in the middle. The CDR3 sequence is 17 residues long. Looked up from germline, CDR1 is LNHDA and CDR2 is SQIVND (reference sequence). The CDR3 DNA sequence: TGTGCCAGTAGTATAGGGGGACTGATCTCTGGGGCCAACGTCCTGACTTTC. It translates to CASSIGGLISGANVLTF.

The V and J genes are TRBV2 and TRBJ2-7; D not resolved. Trimming stripped 6 bases from V and 6 bases from J, with 6 bases between. The V gene's germline CDR1 is SNHLY and CDR2 FYNNEI. This CDR3 spans 10 amino acids. CDR3 sequence (DNA): TGTGCCAGCAGCGCCCCCGAGCAGTACTTC. This codes for CASSAPEQYF.

The gene calls are TRBV19 and TRBJ1-5, with D hard to call. CDR3 length equals 13 residues. The germline V and J ends were trimmed by 7 bases and 0 bases, with 7 bases remaining between them. CDR1 and CDR2 (germline): LNHDA, SQIVND (reference sequence). The CDR3 bases are TGTGCCAGTATGCGGGCTAGCAATCAGCCCCAGCATTTT. Its protein product is CASMRASNQPQHF.

V is TRBV5-1 and J is TRBJ2-1; D ambiguous. Germline lookup yields CDR1 SGHRS and CDR2 YFSETQ. This CDR3 is 16 amino acids long. Trimming shortened V by 2 bases and J by 0 bases, and 12 bases separated the two germline ends. The CDR3 nucleotides read TGCGCCAGCAGCTTATCAGAGATCAACTCCTACAATGAGCAGTTCTTC. It specifies CASSLSEINSYNEQFF. Variable domain in full (rest from reference TRBV5-1 and TRBJ2-1): KAGVTQTPRYLIKTRGQQVTLSCSPISGHRSVSWYQQTPGQGLQFLFEYFSETQRNKGNFPGRFSGRQFSNSRSEMNVSTLELGDSALYLCASSLSEINSYNEQFFGPGTRLTVL.

The chain joins TRBV29-1 to TRBJ1-1; no definite D call. Germline V CDR1 and CDR2: SQVTM, ANQGSEA. V was shortened by 2 bases and J by 0 bases, with 7 bases between the two germline ends. The CDR3 has 13 residues. The CDR3 DNA follows: TGCAGCGTTGAAAGCGGTCTGAACACTGAAGCTTTCTTT. This translates into CSVESGLNTEAFF.

The chain combines TRBV9 with TRBJ2-3, with D unclear. The CDR3 is 11 amino acids. CDR1 and CDR2 (germline): SGDLS, YYNGEE. V was shortened by 4 bases and J by 5 bases, with 5 bases between the two germline ends. For the CDR3, the DNA is TGTGCCAGCAGCCCCCAAGATACGCAGTATTTT. This sequence encodes CASSPQDTQYF.

DNA of the CDR3: TGTGCCAGCAGTTACACGGCTGGGTCTGGAAACACCATATATTTT. This translates into CASSYTAGSGNTIYF. V gene TRBV6-5 combines with J gene TRBJ1-3; the D is unclear. Trimming pared 2 bases from V and 1 base from J, leaving 9 bases between. CDR1 is MNHEY, CDR2 SVGAGI, per germline. The CDR3 runs 15 residues.

The CDR3 loop reads CASRDRYTDTQYF. CDR3 in DNA: TGTGCCAGCCGGGACAGATACACAGATACGCAGTATTTT. The chain is built from TRBV6-6 and TRBJ2-3, with TRBD1 matching 7 bases. There are 13 residues in the CDR3. The germline V gene has CDR1 MNHNY and CDR2 SVGAGI (reference sequence). The V gene end was trimmed by 8 bases and the J gene end by 2 bases; junction bases not matched to a gene: 4.

Note on this clone: One end of the junction is discordant with germline, which a read error may explain. This chain uses TRBV4-1 with TRBJ1-1, with D unresolved. This CDR3 has 11 amino acids. The germline gives CDR1 MGHRA, CDR2 YSYEKL. CDR3 coding DNA: TGTGCCAGCAGCCTTCAGACTGAAGCTTTCTTT. It is translated as CASSLQTEAFF.

The V and J genes are TRBV5-1 and TRBJ2-7, with D uncertain. V lost 3 bases and J lost 2, with 6 bases in between. This CDR3 is built from 12 residues. From germline, CDR1 is SGHRS and CDR2 YFSETQ. In DNA form, the CDR3 reads TGCGCCAGCAGCTCGAGCACCTACGAGCAGTACTTC. It yields the protein CASSSSTYEQYF. The whole variable domain, filled in from reference TRBV5-1 and TRBJ2-7, reads KAGVTQTPRYLIKTRGQQVTLSCSPISGHRSVSWYQQTPGQGLQFLFEYFSETQRNKGNFPGRFSGRQFSNSRSEMNVSTLELGDSALYLCASSSSTYEQYFGPGTRLTVT.

This clone was counted once. The CDR3 here is CASSPSRSNQETQYF. CDR3 DNA: TGTGCCAGCAGCCCTAGTCGGAGCAACCAAGAGACCCAGTACTTC. The chain employs TRBV9 and TRBJ2-5; D unclear. The CDR3 has 15 residues. Trimming removed 4 bases at V and 0 bases at J, with 13 bases between. Germline-derived CDR1 and CDR2 are SGDLS and YYNGEE. Together with reference TRBV9 and TRBJ2-5, the CDR3 gives the full variable domain: DSGVTQTPKHLITATGQRVTLRCSPRSGDLSVYWYQQSLDQGLQFLIQYYNGEERAKGNILERFSAQQFPDLHSELNLSSLELGDSALYFCASSPSRSNQETQYFGPGTRLLVL.

The gene calls are TRBV6-6 and TRBJ1-1; D is undetermined. The germline V gene has CDR1 MNHNY and CDR2 SVGAGI (reference sequence). The CDR3 loop spans 13 amino acids. V was cut by 7 bases and J by 0 bases, with 9 bases left in between. Here the CDR3 reads CASTRKMNTEAFF. In DNA, the CDR3 is TGTGCCAGCACGAGGAAGATGAACACTGAAGCTTTCTTT.

Only a few counts were recorded for this clone. The V and J genes are TRBV9 and TRBJ2-1, with D tentatively TRBD1 or TRBD2 (5 bases each). With 2 bases removed from V and 8 bases from J, the gap between germline ends came to 8 bases. The CDR3 is 12 residues long. Germline loops: CDR1 SGDLS, CDR2 YYNGEE. The CDR3 loop reads CASSVQGHEQFF. CDR3 in DNA: TGTGCCAGCAGCGTGCAGGGACATGAGCAGTTCTTC.

The chain carries TRBV7-2 and TRBJ2-1; TRBD1 matches 10 bases. This CDR3 has 14 amino acids. V shed 7 bases, J shed 7 bases, and the junction held 7 bases outside the gene matches. Germline CDR1 and CDR2: SGHTA and FQGNSA. The CDR3 spells CASNPGQGQNEQFF. Written as DNA, the CDR3 is TGTGCCAGCAACCCGGGACAGGGGCAAAATGAGCAGTTCTTC.

The J gene is TRBJ2-7, the V gene TRBV7-2; tentatively, D is TRBD1 (6 bases). This CDR3 has 14 amino acids. With 7 bases removed from V and 0 bases from J, the gap between germline ends came to 13 bases. Germline CDR1 is SGHTA and CDR2 is FQGNSA. CDR3 residues: CASTPTGNSYEQYF. CDR3 bases: TGTGCCAGCACCCCTACAGGGAACTCCTACGAGCAGTACTTC.

This rearrangement joins TRBV6-1 to TRBJ1-5; no firm D call. Trimming took 10 bases from V and 13 from J, leaving 11 bases between them. The CDR3 has 9 residues. Germline V gives CDR1 MNHNS, CDR2 SASEGT. CDR3: CATSTPQHF. CDR3 DNA sequence: TGTGCCACCTCGACTCCTCAGCATTTT.

V is TRBV7-9 and J is TRBJ2-6, with D possibly matching TRBD1 (6 bases). The CDR3 loop spans 17 amino acids. V dropped 5 bases and J dropped 0 bases, with 14 bases sitting between them. Germline V gene sequence: CDR1 SEHNR, CDR2 FQNEAQ (reference sequence). The DNA for the CDR3 is TGTGCCAGCAGCGAGCCGGGACAACCCTCTGGGGCCAACGTCCTGACTTTC. It translates to CASSEPGQPSGANVLTF.

The genes are TRBV6-6 and TRBJ2-3; TRBD2 might be the D (5 bases). The CDR3 sequence is 14 residues long. Germline CDR1 MNHNY, CDR2 SVGAGI (reference sequence). V lost 6 bases, J lost 5 bases, and 15 bases lay in between. CDR3 nucleotide sequence: TGTGCCAGCAGGGGCGGCGGGCCCCGAGATACGCAGTATTTT. Its translation is CASRGGGPRDTQYF.

This clone was detected a few times. The chain links TRBV7-2 to TRBJ1-6, with a tentative D call TRBD1 (5 bases). The germline V gene encodes CDR1 SGHTA and CDR2 FQGNSA. Trimming removed 5 bases from V and 17 bases from J, with 16 bases in between. The CDR3 contains 12 residues. The CDR3 protein is CASSPGQGKFHF. CDR3 nucleotides: TGTGCCAGCAGCCCCGGACAAGGGAAATTCCACTTT.

V usage is TRBV29-1 and J usage is TRBJ2-7; 11 nucleotides line up with TRBD2. The length of the CDR3 is 19 residues. Per the germline V gene, CDR1 is SQVTM and CDR2 is ANQGSEA. The ends lost 5 bases at V and 7 bases at J; junction bases unmatched: 25. This chain's CDR3 is CSVPTPGAGSSGRAGEQYF. In nucleotides, the CDR3 is TGCAGCGTTCCTACCCCGGGGGCCGGGAGTAGCGGGAGGGCCGGTGAGCAGTACTTC.

V usage is TRBV30 and J usage is TRBJ2-6; TRBD1 is a possible D gene (5 bases). V lost 2 bases, J lost 0 bases, and 8 bases lay in between. CDR3 length: 15 amino acids. Germline CDR1 reads GTSNPN; CDR2 reads SVGIG (reference sequence). The DNA for the CDR3 is TGTGCCTGGAGTCGACAGCTCTCTGGGGCCAACGTCCTGACTTTC. This encodes CAWSRQLSGANVLTF.

The chain links TRBV27 to TRBJ1-3, with no clear D. With 3 bases removed from V and 0 bases from J, the gap between germline ends came to 6 bases. From germline, CDR1 is MNHEY and CDR2 SMNVEV (reference sequence). This CDR3 contains 14 residues. DNA of the CDR3: TGTGCCAGCAGTTTCACCAGCTCTGGAAACACCATATATTTT. This translates into CASSFTSSGNTIYF.

The chain carries TRBV6-1 and TRBJ2-2; 7 positions match TRBD2. There are 16 residues in the CDR3. The trim removed 0 bases at V and 1 base at J, leaving 2 bases unmatched. Germline CDR1 and CDR2: MNHNS and SASEGT. In DNA, the CDR3 is TGTGCCAGCAGTGAAGCGCGGGGGAGGAACACCGGGGAGCTGTTTTTT. Protein: CASSEARGRNTGELFF.

V is TRBV28 and J is TRBJ2-7, with 10 bases fitting TRBD2. V shed 6 bases and J 6 bases; nucleotides not matched to a gene: 11. Germline V lookup: CDR1 MDHEN, CDR2 SYDVKM. This CDR3 is 15 amino acids long. CDR3: CASSSPASGRIEQYF. The CDR3, as DNA: TGTGCCAGCAGCTCTCCGGCTAGCGGGAGAATCGAGCAGTACTTC.

V usage is TRBV29-1 and J usage is TRBJ2-3; D possibly corresponds to TRBD1 (6 bases). The germline CDR1 and CDR2 sequences are SQVTM and ANQGSEA. The CDR3 loop spans 11 amino acids. The V end was cut by 5 bases, the J end by 6 bases, with 9 bases between. The CDR3 DNA follows: TGCAGCGTTACCACAGGGGATACGCAGTATTTT. Translating it yields CSVTTGDTQYF.

V usage is TRBV28 and J usage is TRBJ1-5, with D hard to call. The CDR3 spans 14 residues. Trimming stripped 1 base from V and 4 bases from J, with 8 bases between. Germline-derived CDR1 and CDR2 are MDHEN and SYDVKM. The CDR3 here is CASSLLASNQPQHF. The CDR3 DNA is TGTGCCAGCAGTTTATTGGCCTCAAATCAGCCCCAGCATTTT. Complete variable domain (other parts from reference TRBV28 and TRBJ1-5): DVKVTQSSRYLVKRTGEKVFLECVQDMDHENMFWYRQDPGLGLRLIYFSYDVKMKEKGDIPEGYSVSREKKERFSLILESASTNQTSMYLCASSLLASNQPQHFGDGTRLSIL.

The J gene is TRBJ1-1, the V gene TRBV6-5; no reliable D call. Trimming pared 6 bases from V and 11 bases from J, leaving 19 bases between. This CDR3 comprises 13 residues. Germline-derived CDR1 and CDR2 are MNHEY and SVGAGI. CDR3 loop: CASSRTQPTTAFF. CDR3 DNA: TGTGCCAGCAGCCGCACACAACCCACAACCGCTTTCTTT.

This chain uses TRBV19 with TRBJ2-6; D not certain. CDR1 is LNHDA and CDR2 is SQIVND in the germline V gene (reference sequence). V was pared by 6 bases and J by 0 bases, with 12 bases between. The CDR3 is 16 amino acids. The CDR3 nucleotides read TGTGCCAGTAGAGAAGGACGCGTCTCTGGGGCCAACGTCCTGACTTTC. Encoded protein: CASREGRVSGANVLTF.